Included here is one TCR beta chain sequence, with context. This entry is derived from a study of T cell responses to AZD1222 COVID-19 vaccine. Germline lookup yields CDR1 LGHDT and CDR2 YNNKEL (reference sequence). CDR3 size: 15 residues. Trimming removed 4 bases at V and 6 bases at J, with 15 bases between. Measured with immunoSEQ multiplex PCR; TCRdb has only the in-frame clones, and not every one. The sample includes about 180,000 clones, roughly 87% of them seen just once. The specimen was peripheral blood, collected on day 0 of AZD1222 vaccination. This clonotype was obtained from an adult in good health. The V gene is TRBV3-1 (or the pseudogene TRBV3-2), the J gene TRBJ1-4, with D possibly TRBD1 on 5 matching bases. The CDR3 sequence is CASSRDPRGYEKLFF. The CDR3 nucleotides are TGTGCCAGCAGCCGGGACCCCAGAGGGTATGAAAAACTGTTTTTT.